Listed below are T cell receptor beta chains from one sample, sequenced in a study of lymphopenia after photon versus proton radiotherapy. The data were produced by immunoSEQ multiplex PCR, yet TCRdb's version contains in-frame clones alone and is incomplete. The sample shows fewer than 30,000 clones, 80% to 85% of them seen only once. This specimen consisted of peripheral blood, obtained from a patient treated with photon-based radiotherapy. These receptors came from a woman between 45 and 65 years old with pancreatic cancer. Each CDR3 is given with its conserved first and last residue. Each record gives: clone size, J gene, V gene, D gene, CDR3 DNA, CDR3 protein. The D gene is left open where the match is weak. Size values are once, few and many counts, or a class for expanded clones, and some rows have none.

clone size: -; J gene: TRBJ2-3; V gene: TRBV4-3; D gene: TRBD1; CDR3 DNA: TGCGCCAGCAGCCAAGATTCCCTGGGTAGGGGGCCAACAGATACGCAGTATTTT; CDR3 protein: CASSQDSLGRGPTDTQYF
clone size: -; J gene: TRBJ2-5; V gene: TRBV7-2; D gene: -; CDR3 DNA: TGTGCCAGCAGCTTTTATGGTCTAGAAGAGACCCAGTACTTC; CDR3 protein: CASSFYGLEETQYF
clone size: -; J gene: TRBJ1-3; V gene: TRBV7-2; D gene: -; CDR3 DNA: TGTGCCAGCAGCGACCCCAGGAGAAGTCGAAACACCATATATTTT; CDR3 protein: CASSDPRRSRNTIYF
clone size: -; J gene: TRBJ2-1; V gene: TRBV5-6; D gene: TRBD2; CDR3 DNA: TGTGCCAGCAGCTTGCGGCTAGCGGGAGATTGGTATGAGCAGTTCTTC; CDR3 protein: CASSLRLAGDWYEQFF
clone size: -; J gene: TRBJ1-1; V gene: TRBV4-2; D gene: -; CDR3 DNA: TGTGCCAGCAGCCAAGAAGGAAGACATCGGGCCGGCATGAACACTGAAGCTTTCTTT; CDR3 protein: CASSQEGRHRAGMNTEAFF
clone size: -; J gene: TRBJ1-1; V gene: TRBV14; D gene: TRBD1; CDR3 DNA: TGTGCCAGCAGCCGAGGACAGGGGTCCCCCCTGAAGACTGAAGCTTTCTTT; CDR3 protein: CASSRGQGSPLKTEAFF
clone size: -; J gene: TRBJ1-5; V gene: TRBV27; D gene: -; CDR3 DNA: TGTGCCAGCAGTTTGAGGGTATATAGCAATCAGCCCCAGCATTTT; CDR3 protein: CASSLRVYSNQPQHF
clone size: -; J gene: TRBJ2-7; V gene: TRBV7-9; D gene: -; CDR3 DNA: TGTGCCAGCAGCTCAAACAGCTACGAGCAGTACTTC; CDR3 protein: CASSSNSYEQYF
clone size: once; J gene: TRBJ2-5; V gene: TRBV29-1; D gene: TRBD2; CDR3 DNA: TGCAGCGTTGATGGTCTAGCGGGAGGACGGGGGGAGACCCAGTACTTC; CDR3 protein: CSVDGLAGGRGETQYF
clone size: -; J gene: TRBJ2-7; V gene: TRBV6-5; D gene: -; CDR3 DNA: TGTGCCAGCAGTTACTCGGCAGGTTCCTACAACGAGCAGTACTTC; CDR3 protein: CASSYSAGSYNEQYF